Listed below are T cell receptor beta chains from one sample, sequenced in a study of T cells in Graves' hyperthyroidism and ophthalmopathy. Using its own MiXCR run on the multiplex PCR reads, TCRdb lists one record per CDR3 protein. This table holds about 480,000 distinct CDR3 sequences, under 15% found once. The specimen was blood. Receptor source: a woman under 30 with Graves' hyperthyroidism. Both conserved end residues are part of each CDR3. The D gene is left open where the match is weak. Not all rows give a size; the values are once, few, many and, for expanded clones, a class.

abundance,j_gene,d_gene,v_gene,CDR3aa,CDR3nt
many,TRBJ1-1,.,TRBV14,CATQRTVLNTEAFF,TGTGCCACCCAGAGGACGGTACTAAACACTGAAGCTTTCTTT
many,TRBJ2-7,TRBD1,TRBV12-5,CASGPRTGGAYEQYF,TGTGCTAGTGGTCCGCGGACAGGGGGGGCTTACGAGCAGTACTTC
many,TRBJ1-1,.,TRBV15,CATSRVLTPLDTEAFF,TGTGCCACCAGCAGAGTCCTGACCCCTCTCGACACTGAAGCTTTCTTT
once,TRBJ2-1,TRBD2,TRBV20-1,CSAPDAGGGGNEQFF,TGCAGTGCTCCGGATGCGGGAGGGGGGGGTAATGAGCAGTTCTTC
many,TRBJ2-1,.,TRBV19,CASSIYVGRGNEQFF,TGTGCCAGTAGTATATATGTCGGACGAGGCAATGAGCAGTTCTTC
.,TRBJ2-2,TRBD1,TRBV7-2,CASSYRRQGLNTGELFF,TGTGCCAGCAGCTACCGTCGACAGGGGTTAAACACCGGGGAGCTGTTTTTT
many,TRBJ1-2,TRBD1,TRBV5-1,CASSRRPDREYGYTF,TGCGCCAGCAGCCGACGACCTGACAGGGAATATGGCTACACCTTC
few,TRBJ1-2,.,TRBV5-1,CASSFRRDGYTF,TGCGCCAGCAGCTTTAGGAGAGATGGCTACACCTTC
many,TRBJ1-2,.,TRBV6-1,CASGQVANYGYTF,TGTGCCAGCGGGCAGGTAGCTAACTATGGCTACACCTTC
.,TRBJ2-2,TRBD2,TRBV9,CASSTPLAGGPAGELFF,TGTGCCAGCAGCACCCCACTAGCGGGAGGGCCCGCCGGGGAGCTGTTTTTT
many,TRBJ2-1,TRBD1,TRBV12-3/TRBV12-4,CASSEPTGGIYNEQFF,TGTGCCAGCAGTGAACCGACAGGGGGTATTTACAATGAGCAGTTCTTC
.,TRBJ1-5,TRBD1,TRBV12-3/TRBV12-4,CASSYYGTGYQPQHF,TGTGCCAGCAGTTACTACGGGACAGGCTATCAGCCCCAGCATTTT
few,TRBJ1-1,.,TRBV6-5,CASSYSYIMNTEAFF,TGTGCCAGCAGTTACTCCTACATCATGAACACTGAAGCTTTCTTT
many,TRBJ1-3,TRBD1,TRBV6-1,CASSRPPGQGPNTIYF,TGTGCCAGCAGTCGCCCGCCGGGACAGGGCCCAAACACCATATATTTT
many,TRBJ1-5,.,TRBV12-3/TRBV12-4,CASSFNRESNQPQHF,TGTGCCAGCAGTTTTAACAGGGAAAGCAATCAGCCCCAGCATTTT
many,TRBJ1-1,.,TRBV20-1,CSARDRGLTEAFF,TGCAGTGCTAGAGATCGAGGTCTCACTGAAGCTTTCTTT
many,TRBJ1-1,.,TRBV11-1,CASRVLVTEAFF,TGTGCCAGCAGAGTACTTGTCACTGAAGCTTTCTTT
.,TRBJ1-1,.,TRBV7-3,CASSTAGTTIMNTEAFF,TGTGCCAGCAGCACAGCCGGGACAACTATCATGAACACTGAAGCTTTCTTT
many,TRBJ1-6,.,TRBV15,CATSRDRSESYNSPLHF,TGTGCCACCAGCAGAGACAGATCCGAATCCTATAATTCACCCCTCCACTTT
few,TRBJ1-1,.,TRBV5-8,CASSLESPWDTEAFF,TGTGCCAGCAGCTTGGAATCTCCGTGGGACACTGAAGCTTTCTTT
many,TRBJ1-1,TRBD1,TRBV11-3,CASRSNGQGEGTEAFF,TGTGCCAGCCGGTCGAACGGGCAGGGGGAGGGCACTGAAGCTTTCTTT
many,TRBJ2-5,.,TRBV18,CASSPQESTIVLETQYF,TGTGCCAGCTCACCTCAGGAATCTACGATCGTCCTGGAGACCCAGTACTTC
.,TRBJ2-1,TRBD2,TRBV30,CAWTSGNSYNEQLF,TGTGCCTGGACTAGCGGGAACTCCTACAATGAGCAGCTCTTC
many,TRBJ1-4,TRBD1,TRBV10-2,CASSDFGQGGKKLFF,TGCGCCAGCAGTGACTTCGGACAGGGTGGAAAGAAACTGTTTTTT
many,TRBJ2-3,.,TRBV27,CASIETDTQYF,TGTGCCAGCATCGAGACAGATACGCAGTATTTT
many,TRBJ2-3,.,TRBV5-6,CASSSPGYYTDTQYF,TGTGCCAGCAGCTCCCCGGGTTACTACACAGATACGCAGTATTTT
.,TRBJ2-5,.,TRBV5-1,CASSTEVSQETQYF,TGCGCCAGCTCAACCGAGGTGTCCCAAGAGACCCAGTACTTC
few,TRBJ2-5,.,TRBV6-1,CASTEETQYF,TGTGCCAGCACCGAGGAGACCCAGTACTTC
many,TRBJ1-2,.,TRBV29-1,CSVDGGGLGYGYTF,TGCAGCGTTGACGGAGGGGGGCTAGGGTATGGCTACACCTTC
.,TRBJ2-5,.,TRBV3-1,CASSQAQTQYF,TGTGCCAGCAGCCAAGCCCAGACCCAGTACTTC
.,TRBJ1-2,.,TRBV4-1,CASSQVHPQGNYGYTF,TGCGCCAGCAGCCAAGTTCACCCGCAGGGTAACTATGGCTACACCTTC
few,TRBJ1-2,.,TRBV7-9,CASSSSRTTNYGYTF,TGTGCCAGCAGCTCGAGCAGGACAACCAACTATGGCTACACCTTC
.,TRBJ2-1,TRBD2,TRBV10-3,CATGPLAGSQFFDEQFF,TGTGCCACCGGGCCGCTAGCGGGTTCCCAGTTTTTCGATGAGCAGTTCTTC
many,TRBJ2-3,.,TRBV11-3,CASSLDTGTTDTQYF,TGTGCCAGCAGCTTAGATACAGGGACCACAGATACGCAGTATTTT
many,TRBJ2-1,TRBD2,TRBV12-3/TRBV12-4,CASRGSGTSGTGSYNEQFF,TGTGCCAGCAGGGGCTCCGGGACTAGCGGGACCGGCTCCTACAATGAGCAGTTCTTC
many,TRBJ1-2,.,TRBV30,CAWRRGRGANYGYTF,TGTGCCTGGAGACGGGGCCGAGGGGCTAACTATGGCTACACCTTC
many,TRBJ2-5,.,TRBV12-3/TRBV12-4,CASSFRDFQETQYF,TGTGCCAGCAGTTTTAGGGACTTTCAAGAGACCCAGTACTTC
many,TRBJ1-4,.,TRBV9,CASSVAGIGEKLFF,TGTGCCAGCAGCGTAGCAGGGATCGGGGAAAAACTGTTTTTT
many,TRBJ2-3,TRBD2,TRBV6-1,CASSEISGLSTDTQYF,TGTGCCAGCAGTGAAATTAGCGGGCTCAGCACAGATACGCAGTATTTT
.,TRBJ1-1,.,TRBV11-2,CASSSGLTNTEAFF,TGTGCCAGCAGCTCTGGACTGACGAACACTGAAGCTTTCTTT
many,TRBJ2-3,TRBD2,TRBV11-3,CASSLEGTSGRSTDTQYF,TGTGCCAGCAGCTTAGAAGGGACTAGCGGGAGATCCACAGATACGCAGTATTTT
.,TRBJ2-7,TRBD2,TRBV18,CASSPPQGTSWQYF,TGTGCCAGCTCACCACCGCAGGGGACTAGCTGGCAGTACTTC
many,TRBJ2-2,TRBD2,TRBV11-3,CASSDQVWLAGAPTGELFF,TGTGCCAGCAGCGACCAGGTCTGGCTAGCGGGAGCCCCGACCGGGGAGCTGTTTTTT
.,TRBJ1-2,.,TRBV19,CASAFRAQPLYGYTF,TGTGCCAGTGCCTTTCGGGCCCAACCGCTCTATGGCTACACCTTC
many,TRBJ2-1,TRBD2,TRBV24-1,CATSEKWTSGISYNEQFF,TGTGCCACCAGTGAGAAATGGACTAGCGGGATTTCCTACAATGAGCAGTTCTTC
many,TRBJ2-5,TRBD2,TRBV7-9,CASSFGTSSETQYF,TGTGCCAGCAGCTTTGGGACTAGCAGTGAGACCCAGTACTTC
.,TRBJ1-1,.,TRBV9,CASSVLGLPNTEAFF,TGTGCCAGCAGCGTCTTAGGCTTGCCGAACACTGAAGCTTTCTTT
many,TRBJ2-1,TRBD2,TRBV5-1,CASSRDYLPNEQFF,TGCGCCAGCAGCCGGGACTACCTCCCCAATGAGCAGTTCTTC
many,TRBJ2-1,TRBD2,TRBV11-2,CASSLHPGSGSNEQFF,TGTGCCAGCAGCTTACACCCGGGGAGCGGGAGCAATGAGCAGTTCTTC
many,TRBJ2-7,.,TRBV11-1,CASSTEVNVYEQYF,TGTGCCAGCAGCACCGAGGTCAACGTCTACGAGCAGTACTTC
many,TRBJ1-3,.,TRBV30,CASSLSSGNTIYF,TGTGCCAGCAGCCTCTCGTCTGGAAACACCATATATTTT
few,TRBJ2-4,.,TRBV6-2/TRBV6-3,CAIQEGGAKNIQYF,TGTGCCATCCAAGAAGGGGGGGCCAAAAACATTCAGTACTTC
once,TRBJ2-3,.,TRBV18,CASSLRDPASFTDTQYF,TGTGCCAGCTCACTCCGGGACCCCGCGTCCTTCACAGATACGCAGTATTTT
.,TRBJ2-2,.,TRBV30,CAWSPLVWPGMAGEPFF,TGTGCCTGGAGTCCCCTTGTTTGGCCGGGGATGGCCGGGGAGCCGTTTTTT
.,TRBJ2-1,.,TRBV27,CASSLDRDRARNEQFF,TGTGCCAGCAGTCTGGACCGGGACCGGGCAAGAAATGAGCAGTTCTTC
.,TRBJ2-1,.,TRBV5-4,CASSQGDGIEYNEQFF,TGTGCCAGCAGTCAAGGGGATGGGATCGAGTACAATGAGCAGTTCTTC
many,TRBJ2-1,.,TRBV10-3,CAISEAVSSYNEQFF,TGTGCCATCAGTGAAGCGGTAAGCTCCTACAATGAGCAGTTCTTC